This entry lists 23 T cell receptor beta chains sequenced from one sample in a study of cytomegalovirus exposure and HLA in healthy donors. The PCR had 60 Vbeta and 13 Jbeta primers. Here immunoSEQ multiplex PCR was the method, and the copy in TCRdb shows in-frame clones only, minus some. In all, the sample yields 150,000 to 200,000 clones. Sequenced sample: PBMCs. The receptors were sampled from a young woman in good health and CMV-seropositive.

The V gene is TRBV5-4, the J gene TRBJ1-2; D perhaps matches TRBD1 (5 bases). Trimming took off 7 bases at V and 4 bases at J, with 8 bases between the two ends. The CDR3 has 11 amino acids. Germline CDR1 is SGHNT and CDR2 is YYREEE (reference sequence). The CDR3 DNA follows: TGTGCCAGCTTGGGGCCCTATGGCTACACCTTC. It codes for CASLGPYGYTF.

This chain connects TRBV19 to TRBJ1-6, with a weak D call TRBD1 (5 bases). The CDR3 covers 14 residues. From germline, CDR1 is LNHDA and CDR2 SQIVND (reference sequence). The V end lost 10 bases, the J end lost 0 bases, and 10 bases lay between the germline ends. The CDR3 DNA is TGTGCCATCCCTGACAGCTCCTATAATTCACCCCTCCACTTT. It yields the protein CAIPDSSYNSPLHF.

The chain is built from TRBV7-2 and TRBJ1-5; 7 positions match TRBD1. CDR1 SGHTA and CDR2 FQGNSA come from the germline V gene. The CDR3 is 14 residues long. Trimming took 5 bases from V and 2 from J; bases not matched to a gene: 3. CDR3: CASSPDRGNQPQHF. CDR3 nucleotide sequence: TGTGCCAGCAGCCCTGACAGGGGCAATCAGCCCCAGCATTTT.

V and J are TRBV14 and TRBJ2-1; 7 nucleotides match TRBD1. CDR3 length: 16 amino acids. CDR1 and CDR2 (germline): SGHDN, FVKESK. V trimming: 4 bases; J trimming: 3 bases; junction bases outside the gene matches: 9. Here the CDR3 reads CASSRGTEGYYNEQFF. The CDR3 DNA reads TGTGCCAGCAGCCGAGGGACAGAAGGCTACTACAATGAGCAGTTCTTC.

The V call is TRBV4-1, the J call TRBJ2-5; no definite D call. CDR3 size: 14 residues. CDR1 MGHRA and CDR2 YSYEKL come from the germline V gene. V lost 6 bases to trimming and J lost 5 bases, with 16 bases between them. The CDR3 region is CASSHPRLGETQYF. The CDR3 bases are TGCGCCAGCAGTCACCCTCGACTGGGTGAGACCCAGTACTTC.

The rearrangement joins TRBV19 to TRBJ2-1; tentative D call: TRBD2 (6 bases). The germline V gene has CDR1 LNHDA and CDR2 SQIVND (reference sequence). CDR3 length: 14 residues. Trimming removed 7 bases at V and 4 bases at J, with 14 bases between. In DNA form, the CDR3 reads TGTGCCAGTACGCCGGGACTTCTATACAATGAGCAGTTCTTC. Amino acid sequence: CASTPGLLYNEQFF. The full variable domain, with the rest looked up from reference TRBV19 and TRBJ2-1, is DGGITQSPKYLFRKEGQNVTLSCEQNLNHDAMYWYRQDPGQGLRLIYYSQIVNDFQKGDIAEGYSVSREKKESFPLTVTSAQKNPTAFYLCASTPGLLYNEQFFGPGTRLTVL.

This chain links TRBV4-1 with TRBJ2-1; 9 bases align to TRBD1. This CDR3 has 17 amino acids. The V and J ends lost 0 bases and 0 bases, in that order; junction bases with no gene match: 3. Germline CDR1 reads MGHRA; CDR2 reads YSYEKL. The CDR3 DNA reads TGCGCCAGCAGCCAAGATTCGGGACAGGGCTCCTACAATGAGCAGTTCTTC. It is translated as CASSQDSGQGSYNEQFF.

V is TRBV6-5 and J is TRBJ1-1, with 11 bases lining up with TRBD1. V shed 4 bases, J shed 4 bases, and the junction held 2 bases outside the gene matches. The CDR3 is 14 residues long. CDR1 is MNHEY and CDR2 is SVGAGI in the germline V gene. CDR3: CASSFGTGGTEAFF. CDR3 nucleotide sequence: TGTGCCAGCAGTTTCGGGACAGGGGGCACTGAAGCTTTCTTT.

V is TRBV5-1 and J is TRBJ2-2; perhaps TRBD1 as D (6 bases). CDR1 is SGHRS and CDR2 is YFSETQ in the germline V gene. Trimming stripped 4 bases from V and 3 bases from J, with 19 bases between. The CDR3 is made up of 17 amino acids. The CDR3 DNA reads TGCGCCAGCAGCCTGGATCCGTCGGACAGCGACACCGGGGAGCTGTTTTTT. This codes for CASSLDPSDSDTGELFF.

The chain combines TRBV5-1 with TRBJ2-7, with D uncertain. The CDR3 is made up of 12 amino acids. The V end lost 4 bases, the J end lost 0 bases, and 5 bases lay between the germline ends. Germline CDR1 SGHRS, CDR2 YFSETQ. The CDR3 nucleotides read TGCGCCAGCAGCGTCAGCTCCTACGAGCAGTACTTC. Translation gives CASSVSSYEQYF.

This chain links TRBV5-1 with TRBJ1-3; a weak D match, TRBD1 (5 bases). CDR1 is SGHRS, CDR2 YFSETQ, per germline. Trimming left V 0 bases short and J 1 base short, with 17 bases between. The CDR3 runs to 18 residues. CDR3 sequence (DNA): TGCGCCAGCAGCTTGGAGCCCGGGGGGATAACATCTGGAAACACCATATATTTT. Translation: CASSLEPGGITSGNTIYF. Full variable domain (remainder filled in from reference TRBV5-1 and TRBJ1-3): KAGVTQTPRYLIKTRGQQVTLSCSPISGHRSVSWYQQTPGQGLQFLFEYFSETQRNKGNFPGRFSGRQFSNSRSEMNVSTLELGDSALYLCASSLEPGGITSGNTIYFGEGSWLTVV.

V is TRBV10-3 and J is TRBJ2-1; the D gene is possibly TRBD2 (7 bases). The germline gives CDR1 ENHRY, CDR2 SYGVKD. The CDR3 runs to 14 residues. V lost 6 bases and J 7 bases, leaving 16 bases between the germline ends. CDR3 amino acids: CAIRGGLSGNEQFF. In DNA, the CDR3 is TGTGCCATCAGGGGGGGGCTGTCGGGGAATGAGCAGTTCTTC.

This chain joins TRBV11-2 and TRBJ2-1; 11 nucleotides align to TRBD2. The CDR3 is 16 amino acids. Germline loops: CDR1 SGHAT, CDR2 FQNNGV. J was trimmed by 8 bases and V by 8 bases; bases with no gene match: 14. CDR3 bases: TGTGCCAGCTCTAAAGTTAGCGGGGGGGCCTTCGATGAGCAGTTCTTC. Encoded protein: CASSKVSGGAFDEQFF.

CDR3 DNA: TGCGCCAGCAGCCCAAGATTCCTGGACAGTAATCAGCCCCAGCATTTT. It specifies CASSPRFLDSNQPQHF. The chain employs TRBV4-1 and TRBJ1-5, with a weak D call TRBD1 (6 bases). CDR1 MGHRA and CDR2 YSYEKL come from the germline V gene. Deletions cut 4 bases from V and 4 bases from J, with 17 bases between. This CDR3 is 16 amino acids long.

This chain joins TRBV7-8 and TRBJ1-1; 7 nucleotides match TRBD1. The CDR3 consists of 15 residues. Germline CDR1 is SGHVS and CDR2 is FQNEAQ. V lost 5 bases and J lost 0; bases outside the gene matches: 6. As DNA, the CDR3 is TGTGCCAGCAGCAAACAGGGGCCTCTGAACACTGAAGCTTTCTTT. This encodes CASSKQGPLNTEAFF.

The chain recombines TRBV2 with TRBJ1-2; TRBD1 agrees at 8 bases. V was pared by 0 bases and J by 4 bases, with 7 bases of the junction left unmatched. The CDR3 runs 16 residues. Looked up from germline, CDR1 is SNHLY and CDR2 is FYNNEI. The CDR3 sequence: CASSEAQGAVSYGYTF. For the CDR3, the DNA is TGTGCCAGCAGTGAAGCGCAGGGGGCGGTGAGCTATGGCTACACCTTC.

This chain uses TRBV4-1 with TRBJ2-7; 7 nucleotides line up with TRBD1. V shed 1 base and J 1 base; nucleotides not matched to a gene: 7. Per germline, CDR1 MGHRA and CDR2 YSYEKL. The length of the CDR3 is 16 residues. In nucleotides, the CDR3 is TGCGCCAGCAGCCAAGGGGGACAGCGCGATTCCTACGAGCAGTACTTC. Its translation: CASSQGGQRDSYEQYF.

The J gene is TRBJ1-2, the V gene TRBV25-1; TRBD1 matches 8 bases. This CDR3 contains 13 residues. The V gene end was trimmed by 5 bases and the J gene end by 5 bases; junction bases not matched to a gene: 4. CDR1 is MGHDK and CDR2 is SYGVNS in the germline V gene. CDR3 nucleotides: TGTGCCAGCAGTTCGACAGGGGAATATGGCTACACCTTC. Its protein is CASSSTGEYGYTF.

This chain links TRBV2 with TRBJ1-5; TRBD1 agrees at 7 bases. In germline, CDR1 is SNHLY, CDR2 FYNNEI. V gave up 4 bases and J gave up 4 bases; unmatched junction bases: 7. CDR3 length: 15 residues. CDR3 nucleotides: TGTGCCAGCAGTGTTATAGGGGGCATGAATCAGCCCCAGCATTTT. Protein sequence: CASSVIGGMNQPQHF. Full variable domain (rest looked up from reference TRBV2 and TRBJ1-5): EPEVTQTPSHQVTQMGQEVILRCVPISNHLYFYWYRQILGQKVEFLVSFYNNEISEKSEIFDDQFSVERPDGSNFTLKIRSTKLEDSAMYFCASSVIGGMNQPQHFGDGTRLSIL.

This rearrangement joins TRBV6-1 to TRBJ1-1; 8 bases agree with TRBD1. CDR1 is MNHNS, CDR2 SASEGT, per germline. This CDR3 is built from 12 residues. V gave up 4 bases and J gave up 10 bases; unmatched junction bases: 5. The CDR3 nucleotides are TGTGCCAGCAGTGGATACAGGGGGGCAGCTTTCTTT. As protein: CASSGYRGAAFF.

The rearrangement links TRBV29-1 to TRBJ2-1, with TRBD2 matching over 9 bases. This CDR3 region has 17 residues. Germline lookup yields CDR1 SQVTM and CDR2 ANQGSEA. J lost 0 bases, V lost 6 bases, and 12 bases had no gene match. CDR3 DNA: TGCAGCGTCCCGGGGCGGGGGGGCCTTAGCTCCTACAATGAGCAGTTCTTC. This gives the protein CSVPGRGGLSSYNEQFF.

The chain joins TRBV4-2 to TRBJ1-1, with 7 positions matching TRBD1. This CDR3 region has 18 residues. V lost 1 base, J lost 1 base, and 12 bases stayed unmatched. Germline assignment: CDR1 LGHNA and CDR2 YNFKEQ. CDR3 sequence reads: CASSQGPFNRGRNTEAFF. The CDR3, as DNA: TGTGCCAGCAGCCAAGGACCCTTCAACAGGGGAAGGAACACTGAAGCTTTCTTT.

J is TRBJ1-1 and V is TRBV30, with 9 bases lining up with TRBD1. V shed 4 bases and J 3 bases; nucleotides not matched to a gene: 9. CDR1 and CDR2 from the germline V gene are GTSNPN and SVGIG (reference sequence). This CDR3 has 15 amino acids. The CDR3 reads CAWKPGQGRDTEAFF. The DNA of the CDR3 is TGTGCCTGGAAACCGGGACAGGGAAGGGACACTGAAGCTTTCTTT.